A selection of T cell receptor beta chains follows, all from one sample in a study of blood T cell repertoires in COVID-19. The protocol was immunoSEQ multiplex PCR, while the TCRdb copy is restricted to in-frame clones and leaves out a portion. This repertoire shows some 300,000 clones, approximately 90% found once; its top ten account for 5.5% to 7%. The sequencing sample was made of peripheral blood. The receptor set was obtained from a woman aged 30 to 39 who had recovered from COVID-19. The CDR3 runs from the conserved cysteine through the conserved F or W. Each record gives: V gene, D gene, J gene, clone size, CDR3 DNA, CDR3 protein. The D gene is left open where the match is weak. Expanded clones are given a class, and other clones once, few, many or no size at all.

V gene: TRBV4-1
D gene: NA
J gene: TRBJ2-1
clone size: NA
CDR3 DNA: TGCGCCAGCAGCCAACCCTGGATGAGGAGCGGGTCCGATGAGCAGTTCTTC
CDR3 protein: CASSQPWMRSGSDEQFF

V gene: TRBV5-5
D gene: TRBD2
J gene: TRBJ2-1
clone size: once
CDR3 DNA: TGTGCCAGCAGCTTGGTGGGAGGGGACAATGAGCAGTTCTTC
CDR3 protein: CASSLVGGDNEQFF

V gene: TRBV15
D gene: NA
J gene: TRBJ2-2
clone size: NA
CDR3 DNA: TGTGCCACCCGGGGGGACATCGCGAACACCGGGGAGCTGTTTTTT
CDR3 protein: CATRGDIANTGELFF

V gene: TRBV4-1
D gene: TRBD1
J gene: TRBJ1-4
clone size: NA
CDR3 DNA: TGCGCCAGCAGCCAAGATTTTTTAGGACAGGGATATCGAAAACTGTTTTTT
CDR3 protein: CASSQDFLGQGYRKLFF

V gene: TRBV28
D gene: NA
J gene: TRBJ2-7
clone size: NA
CDR3 DNA: TGTGCCAGCAGTTTATACACGGGGGACAGACCCTACGAGCAGTACTTC
CDR3 protein: CASSLYTGDRPYEQYF

V gene: TRBV12-3/TRBV12-4
D gene: NA
J gene: TRBJ2-1
clone size: NA
CDR3 DNA: TGTGCCAGCATGACCCCCCTTCGCGGTGAGCAGTTCTTC
CDR3 protein: CASMTPLRGEQFF

V gene: TRBV11-2
D gene: TRBD1
J gene: TRBJ1-2
clone size: NA
CDR3 DNA: TGTGCCAGCAGCTTAGGAGACAGGGTCGGTTCCCACACCTTC
CDR3 protein: CASSLGDRVGSHTF

V gene: TRBV25-1
D gene: NA
J gene: TRBJ2-7
clone size: NA
CDR3 DNA: TGTGCCAGCAGGCCCCATAGCTCCTACGAGCAGTACTTC
CDR3 protein: CASRPHSSYEQYF

V gene: TRBV19
D gene: NA
J gene: TRBJ2-5
clone size: NA
CDR3 DNA: TGTGCCAGTAGGATATGGGGGGGCGCGGAGACCCAGTACTTC
CDR3 protein: CASRIWGGAETQYF

V gene: TRBV2
D gene: TRBD1
J gene: TRBJ1-1
clone size: NA
CDR3 DNA: TGTGCCAGCAGGGACAGGGGGACTGAAGCTTTCTTT
CDR3 protein: CASRDRGTEAFF

V gene: TRBV5-1
D gene: TRBD1
J gene: TRBJ2-2
clone size: NA
CDR3 DNA: TGCGCCAGCAGCCCTAAGAGGGACAGGGCCGGGGAGCTGTTTTTT
CDR3 protein: CASSPKRDRAGELFF

V gene: TRBV4-1
D gene: TRBD2
J gene: TRBJ2-1
clone size: NA
CDR3 DNA: TGCGCCAGCAGCCTACTTGGACTAGATCTCAATGAGCAGTTCTTC
CDR3 protein: CASSLLGLDLNEQFF

V gene: TRBV19
D gene: NA
J gene: TRBJ1-1
clone size: once
CDR3 DNA: TGTGCCAGTAGCACTCCGACGGGGGGGAACACTGAAGCTTTCTTT
CDR3 protein: CASSTPTGGNTEAFF

V gene: TRBV5-4
D gene: NA
J gene: TRBJ1-2
clone size: once
CDR3 DNA: TGTGCCAGCACCTTATCACAGGGAGTCTCCTATGGCTACACCTTC
CDR3 protein: CASTLSQGVSYGYTF

V gene: TRBV3-1/TRBV3-2
D gene: NA
J gene: TRBJ1-1
clone size: NA
CDR3 DNA: TGTGCCAGCAGCCTCCGGACAGTGAACACTGAAGCTTTCTTT
CDR3 protein: CASSLRTVNTEAFF

V gene: TRBV28
D gene: NA
J gene: TRBJ2-1
clone size: NA
CDR3 DNA: TGTGCCAGCAGTTACCGGACAGCTTATGAGCAGTTCTTC
CDR3 protein: CASSYRTAYEQFF

V gene: TRBV18
D gene: TRBD2
J gene: TRBJ2-3
clone size: few
CDR3 DNA: TGTGCCAGCTCAAGGACTAGCGGGGAAGATACGCAGTATTTT
CDR3 protein: CASSRTSGEDTQYF

V gene: TRBV6-1
D gene: NA
J gene: TRBJ2-7
clone size: NA
CDR3 DNA: TGTGCCAGCAGTGAGGGGTTTTCGGGAAACGAGCAGTACTTC
CDR3 protein: CASSEGFSGNEQYF

V gene: TRBV6-5
D gene: TRBD1
J gene: TRBJ1-4
clone size: NA
CDR3 DNA: TGTGCCAGCACCCAGAGGGGACAGACGAATGAAAAACTGTTTTTT
CDR3 protein: CASTQRGQTNEKLFF

V gene: TRBV2
D gene: NA
J gene: TRBJ2-1
clone size: NA
CDR3 DNA: TGTGCCAGCTGTCCCTACCTTTCCTACAATGAGCAGTTCTTC
CDR3 protein: CASCPYLSYNEQFF

V gene: TRBV15
D gene: NA
J gene: TRBJ1-4
clone size: NA
CDR3 DNA: TGTGCCACCAGCAGTCCCCTACGGGGGGCGCGAGAAAAACTGTTTTTT
CDR3 protein: CATSSPLRGAREKLFF

V gene: TRBV6-5
D gene: TRBD1
J gene: TRBJ1-2
clone size: NA
CDR3 DNA: TGTGCCAGCAGCTGGACAGGGAAAGGTGGCTACACCTTC
CDR3 protein: CASSWTGKGGYTF

V gene: TRBV2
D gene: TRBD1
J gene: TRBJ2-3
clone size: NA
CDR3 DNA: TGTGCCAGCAGTGCAGGGGGACACACAGATACGCAGTATTTT
CDR3 protein: CASSAGGHTDTQYF

V gene: TRBV14
D gene: NA
J gene: TRBJ2-5
clone size: NA
CDR3 DNA: TGTGCCAGCAGCCAAGCTCGCCCTCCCGGGGAGACCCAGTACTTC
CDR3 protein: CASSQARPPGETQYF

V gene: TRBV30
D gene: NA
J gene: TRBJ1-1
clone size: NA
CDR3 DNA: TGTGCCTGGAGTGTTGGTCCGGGATTCACTGAAGCTTTCTTT
CDR3 protein: CAWSVGPGFTEAFF

V gene: TRBV5-4
D gene: TRBD1
J gene: TRBJ2-1
clone size: NA
CDR3 DNA: TGTGCCAGCAGCTCGTCCGGGACAGGGGTGAATGAGCAGTTCTTC
CDR3 protein: CASSSSGTGVNEQFF

V gene: TRBV12-3/TRBV12-4
D gene: NA
J gene: TRBJ1-4
clone size: NA
CDR3 DNA: TGTGCCAGCAGTCCACGACAGAGGGAAAAACTGTTTTTT
CDR3 protein: CASSPRQREKLFF

V gene: TRBV24-1
D gene: TRBD2
J gene: TRBJ2-5
clone size: once
CDR3 DNA: TGTGCCACCAGTGATCCACCGGGGGGATACCAAGAGACCCAGTACTTC
CDR3 protein: CATSDPPGGYQETQYF

V gene: TRBV2
D gene: NA
J gene: TRBJ1-2
clone size: NA
CDR3 DNA: TGTGCCAGTTTCCCCGGGGGGATTGGCTACACCTTC
CDR3 protein: CASFPGGIGYTF

V gene: TRBV7-3
D gene: TRBD2
J gene: TRBJ2-3
clone size: NA
CDR3 DNA: TGTGCCAGCAGCTATGGGGGACTAGCAGATACGCAGTATTTT
CDR3 protein: CASSYGGLADTQYF